Listed below are T cell receptor beta chains from one sample, sequenced in a study of cytomegalovirus exposure and HLA in healthy donors. The assay was immunoSEQ multiplex PCR, and TCRdb's table has in-frame clones only and misses some. There are about 110,000 clones in the sample; around three quarters occur only once, and approximately 4.4% lies in the top ten. Sequencing was performed on PBMCs. The receptor source for this set is a man aged 30-40 years in good health and CMV-seropositive. The CDR3 runs from the conserved cysteine through the conserved F or W. The D gene is left open where the match is weak. Clone size, where shown, is once, few, many, or a class for clones that have expanded.

size	J	D	V	CDR3	DNA
once	TRBJ1-1	TRBD1	TRBV13	CASSPLRDRGRNTEAFF	TGTGCCAGCAGCCCGCTCCGGGACAGGGGCCGGAACACTGAAGCTTTCTTT
once	TRBJ1-4	NA	TRBV5-1	CASSLNPGYLDEKLFF	TGCGCCAGCAGCTTGAACCCAGGGTACTTAGATGAAAAACTGTTTTTT
few	TRBJ1-1	NA	TRBV28	CASIWGENTEAFF	TGTGCCAGCATTTGGGGGGAGAACACTGAAGCTTTCTTT
NA	TRBJ1-1	NA	TRBV9	CASSVAVQSAEAFF	TGTGCCAGCAGCGTAGCGGTCCAGAGCGCTGAAGCTTTCTTT
NA	TRBJ2-7	NA	TRBV15	CATSIGQHEQYF	TGTGCCACCAGCATCGGACAGCACGAGCAGTACTTC
NA	TRBJ1-4	TRBD1	TRBV28	CASSSGTGIREKLFF	TGTGCCAGCAGTTCCGGGACAGGGATAAGGGAAAAACTGTTTTTT
NA	TRBJ2-2	NA	TRBV2	CASSVGAGRTGELFF	TGTGCCAGCAGTGTAGGGGCAGGGCGCACCGGGGAGCTGTTTTTT
once	TRBJ1-6	NA	TRBV5-4	CASSLDGKCTLHF	TGTGCCAGCAGCTTGGACGGGAAATGCACCCTCCACTTT
NA	TRBJ1-2	NA	TRBV11-2	CASSLDPGSYGYTF	TGTGCCAGCAGCTTAGATCCGGGGTCCTATGGCTACACCTTC
NA	TRBJ2-3	NA	TRBV7-2	CASSLDSSGTDTQYF	TGTGCCAGCAGCTTAGACTCGAGCGGCACAGATACGCAGTATTTT
NA	TRBJ1-1	TRBD1	TRBV7-9	CSSSLLDRGRDTEAFF	TGTTCCAGCAGCTTATTGGACAGGGGAAGGGACACTGAAGCTTTCTTT
NA	TRBJ2-5	NA	TRBV2	CATRRGIQETQYF	TGTGCCACCAGGCGCGGGATCCAAGAGACCCAGTACTTC
few	TRBJ2-1	TRBD1	TRBV7-9	CASSGPGTGGYDEQFF	TGTGCCAGCAGCGGCCCCGGGACAGGGGGGTACGATGAGCAGTTCTTC
NA	TRBJ2-5	NA	TRBV29-1	CSVSRKGFSGETQYF	TGCAGCGTCTCACGGAAGGGCTTTTCGGGGGAGACCCAGTACTTC
NA	TRBJ1-4	NA	TRBV10-2	CASSEYSSNEKLFF	TGCGCCAGCAGTGAATACAGTTCGAATGAAAAACTGTTTTTT
NA	TRBJ2-7	NA	TRBV7-6	CASSSLKQGGGYERYF	TGTGCCAGCAGTTCATTGAAACAGGGGGGAGGGTACGAGCGGTACTTC
few	TRBJ1-5	TRBD1	TRBV5-6	CASSNGRGGEPQHF	TGTGCCAGCAGCAATGGGAGAGGGGGCGAGCCCCAGCATTTT
few	TRBJ2-4	NA	TRBV28	CASSTPRDTFKNIQYF	TGTGCCAGCAGTACGCCTCGGGATACTTTCAAAAACATTCAGTACTTC
NA	TRBJ2-1	TRBD1	TRBV28	CASSGGTGGPGSYNEQFF	TGTGCCAGCAGCGGGGGGACAGGGGGCCCAGGCTCCTACAATGAGCAGTTCTTC
NA	TRBJ1-2	TRBD1	TRBV19	CASTPSGTGNVANYGYTF	TGTGCCAGTACCCCATCGGGGACAGGGAACGTAGCTAACTATGGCTACACCTTC
NA	TRBJ1-5	TRBD1	TRBV2	CASTPGQGRQPQHF	TGTGCCAGCACCCCGGGACAGGGACGGCAGCCCCAGCATTTT
NA	TRBJ1-1	TRBD1	TRBV20-1	CSASTGVDAFF	TGCAGTGCTTCTACAGGGGTGGATGCTTTCTTT